These 5 T cell receptor beta chains came from one sample sequenced in a study of cytotoxic CD8 clonotypes in ibrutinib-treated CLL. Libraries were prepared by immunoSEQ multiplex PCR; TCRdb keeps only in-frame clonotypes and omits some of them. The sample holds a few hundred thousand clones, approximately 67% seen once. The specimen comprised PBMCs, sampled after 36 months of ibrutinib treatment. Receptor source: a human donor with chronic lymphocytic leukemia.

This clone was observed a few times. The chain is built from TRBV2 and TRBJ1-5, with D maybe TRBD1 (5 bases). The CDR3 totals 14 residues. Germline-derived CDR1 and CDR2 are SNHLY and FYNNEI. V shed 2 bases and J shed 5 bases, with 10 bases lying between them. The DNA for the CDR3 is TGTGCCAGCAGTGAACGGGACCGCGATCAGCCCCAGCATTTT. It is translated as CASSERDRDQPQHF.

The chain has TRBV6-9 and TRBJ2-7; D perhaps matches TRBD1 (6 bases). CDR1 MNHGY and CDR2 SVAAGI come from the germline V gene. V lost 4 bases, J lost 3 bases, and 13 bases lay in between. The CDR3 extends over 14 amino acids. CDR3 amino acids: CASSLGHPGYEQYF. The CDR3 nucleotides are TGTGCCAGCAGTTTGGGACACCCCGGCTACGAGCAGTACTTC.

V usage is TRBV2 and J usage is TRBJ2-7; no firm D call. V lost 4 bases and J lost 3, with 16 bases in between. Germline CDR1 reads SNHLY; CDR2 reads FYNNEI. The CDR3 covers 15 residues. The CDR3 nucleotides are TGTGCCAGCAGTGGTGGCGGACGTCTGGTCTACGAGCAGTACTTC. This encodes CASSGGGRLVYEQYF.

This clone turned up a few times. The chain uses TRBV2 and TRBJ2-7; D assignment may be TRBD1 or TRBD2 (5 bases each). The V and J ends lost 6 bases and 4 bases respectively, with 16 bases between them. The germline V gene has CDR1 SNHLY and CDR2 FYNNEI. CDR3 size: 14 residues. Written as DNA, the CDR3 is TGTGCCAGCAGCGACCCGGGACCGAGTTACGAGCAGTACTTC. Translated, it gives CASSDPGPSYEQYF.

This rearrangement joins TRBV7-8 to TRBJ1-5; no firm D call. Between the trimmed V and J ends, which lost 1 base and 0 bases, there was a span of 10 bases. Germline-derived CDR1 and CDR2 are SGHVS and FQNEAQ. This CDR3 has 16 residues. The CDR3 spells CASSLGSGNSNQPQHF. The DNA of the CDR3 is TGTGCCAGCAGCTTAGGAAGCGGAAATAGCAATCAGCCCCAGCATTTT.